The text below deals with one T cell receptor beta chain. Its matching antigen is unknown. This record comes from a study of T-cell reconstitution after alpha-beta-depleted transplantation in children. Study conclusions and caveats: When one year had passed after transplant, most T-cell counts and diversity came from newly produced T cells. For some patients, TCRbeta diversity was high at day 60 because of recipient T cells and thymic progenitors that survived. Expanded graft clones numbering several hundred reportedly gave rise to alpha-beta T cells about two months after transplant.

CDR3 size: 17 residues. V was pared by 1 base and J by 5 bases, with 7 bases of the junction left unmatched. CDR1 is SGHVS, CDR2 FQNEAQ, per germline. Preparation of the TCRbeta library was carried out with unique molecular identifiers. TCRdb recomputed calls from the PCR reads with MiXCR, one row per CDR3 protein. The sample includes hundreds of thousands of distinct CDR3 sequences, roughly 13% seen only once; the top ten take 2% to 2.5%. The source is a male patient between 5 and 17 years old who had a stem cell transplant for acute myeloid leukemia, so the T cells may come from the graft donor. The rearrangement joins TRBV7-8 to TRBJ2-2; 10 bases align to TRBD2. Sequencing used PBMCs, mostly from graft donor cells, obtained 360 days after TCRalphabeta/CD19-depleted stem cell transplant. The CDR3 region is CASSLGSPSGRTGELFF. The CDR3 region has the DNA TGTGCCAGCAGCTTAGGGAGCCCTAGCGGGAGAACCGGGGAGCTGTTTTTT.